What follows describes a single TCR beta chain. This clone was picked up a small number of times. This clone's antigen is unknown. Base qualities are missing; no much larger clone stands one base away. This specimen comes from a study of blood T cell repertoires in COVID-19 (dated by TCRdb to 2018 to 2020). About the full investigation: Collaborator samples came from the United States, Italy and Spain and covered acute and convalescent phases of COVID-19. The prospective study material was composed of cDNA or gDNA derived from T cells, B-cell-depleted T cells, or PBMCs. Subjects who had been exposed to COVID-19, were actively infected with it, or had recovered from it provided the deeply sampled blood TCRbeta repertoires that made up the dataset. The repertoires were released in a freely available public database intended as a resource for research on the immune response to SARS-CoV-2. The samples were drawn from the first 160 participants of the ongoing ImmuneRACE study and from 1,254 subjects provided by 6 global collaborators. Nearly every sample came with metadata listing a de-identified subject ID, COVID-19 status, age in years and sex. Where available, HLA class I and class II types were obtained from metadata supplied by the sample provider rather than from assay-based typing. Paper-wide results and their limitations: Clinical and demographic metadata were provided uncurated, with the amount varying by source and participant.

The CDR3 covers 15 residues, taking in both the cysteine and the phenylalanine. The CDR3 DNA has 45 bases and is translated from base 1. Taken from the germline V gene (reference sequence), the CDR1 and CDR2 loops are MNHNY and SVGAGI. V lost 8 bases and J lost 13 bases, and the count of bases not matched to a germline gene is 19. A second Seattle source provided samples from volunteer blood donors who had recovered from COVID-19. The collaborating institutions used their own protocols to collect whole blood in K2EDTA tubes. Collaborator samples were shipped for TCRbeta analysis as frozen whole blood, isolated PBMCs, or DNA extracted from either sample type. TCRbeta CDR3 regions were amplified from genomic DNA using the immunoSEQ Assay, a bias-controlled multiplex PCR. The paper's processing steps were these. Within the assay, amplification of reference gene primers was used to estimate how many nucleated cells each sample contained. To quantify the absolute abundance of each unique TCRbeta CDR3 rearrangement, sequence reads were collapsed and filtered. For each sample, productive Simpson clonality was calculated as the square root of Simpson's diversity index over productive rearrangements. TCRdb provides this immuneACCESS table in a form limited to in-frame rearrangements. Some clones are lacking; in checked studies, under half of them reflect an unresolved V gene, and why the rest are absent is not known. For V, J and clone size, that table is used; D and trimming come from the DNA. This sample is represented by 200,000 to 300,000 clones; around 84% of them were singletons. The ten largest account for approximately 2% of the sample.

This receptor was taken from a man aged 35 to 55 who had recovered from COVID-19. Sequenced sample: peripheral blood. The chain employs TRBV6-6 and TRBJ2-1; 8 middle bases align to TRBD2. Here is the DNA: TGTGCCAGCGAAGACGGCCTAGCGGGCCGATTAGAACAGTTCTTC. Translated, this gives CASEDGLAGRLEQFF.